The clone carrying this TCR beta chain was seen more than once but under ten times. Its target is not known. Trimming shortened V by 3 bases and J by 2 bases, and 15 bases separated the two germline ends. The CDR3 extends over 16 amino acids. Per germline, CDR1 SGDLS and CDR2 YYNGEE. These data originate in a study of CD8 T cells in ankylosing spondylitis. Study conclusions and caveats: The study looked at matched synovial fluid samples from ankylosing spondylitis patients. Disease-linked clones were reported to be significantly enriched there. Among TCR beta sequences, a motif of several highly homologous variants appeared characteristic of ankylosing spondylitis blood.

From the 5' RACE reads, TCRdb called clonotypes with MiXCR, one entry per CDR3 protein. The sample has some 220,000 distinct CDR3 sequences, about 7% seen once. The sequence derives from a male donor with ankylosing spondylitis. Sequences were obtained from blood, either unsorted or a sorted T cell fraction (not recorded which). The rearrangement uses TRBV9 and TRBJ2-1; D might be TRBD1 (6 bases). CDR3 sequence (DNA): TGTGCCAGCAGCGCCCCCGGCAGGGACACCTACAATGAGCAGTTCTTC. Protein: CASSAPGRDTYNEQFF. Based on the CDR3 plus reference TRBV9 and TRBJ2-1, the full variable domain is DSGVTQTPKHLITATGQRVTLRCSPRSGDLSVYWYQQSLDQGLQFLIQYYNGEERAKGNILERFSAQQFPDLHSELNLSSLELGDSALYFCASSAPGRDTYNEQFFGPGTRLTVL.